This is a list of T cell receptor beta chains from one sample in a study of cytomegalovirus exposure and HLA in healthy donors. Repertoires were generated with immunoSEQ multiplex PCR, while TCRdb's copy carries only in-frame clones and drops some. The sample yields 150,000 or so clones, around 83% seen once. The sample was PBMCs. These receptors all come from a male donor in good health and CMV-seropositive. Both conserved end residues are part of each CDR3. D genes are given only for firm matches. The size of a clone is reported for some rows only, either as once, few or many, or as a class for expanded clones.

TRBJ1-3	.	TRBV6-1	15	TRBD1	TGTGCCAGCAGGGGACAGGGGTCGGTTGGAAACACCATATATTTT	CASRGQGSVGNTIYF
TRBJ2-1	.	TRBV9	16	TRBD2	TGTGCCAGCAGCCCGCGAGCTAGTAGCGGGACGGGTGAGCAGTTCTTC	CASSPRASSGTGEQFF
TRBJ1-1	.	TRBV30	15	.	TGTGCCTGGAGCACCCTAGGAGGGGATAACACTGAAGCTTTCTTT	CAWSTLGGDNTEAFF
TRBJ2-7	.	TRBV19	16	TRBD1	TGTGCCAGTAGTCCGACCTCGACAGGGATCCTCAACGAGCAGTACTTC	CASSPTSTGILNEQYF
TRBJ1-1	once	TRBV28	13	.	TGTGCCAGCTCTTTTTCCGGAGCCACTGAAGCTTTCTTT	CASSFSGATEAFF
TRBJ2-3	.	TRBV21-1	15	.	TGTGCCAGCAGCACCGTAGCGGGCCCGACAGATACGCAGTATTTT	CASSTVAGPTDTQYF
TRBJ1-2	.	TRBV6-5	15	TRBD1	TGTGCCAGCACGAACCGAAACCGACAGGGGCAAGGCTACACCTTC	CASTNRNRQGQGYTF
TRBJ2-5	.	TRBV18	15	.	TGTGCCAGCTCACCACCTCTAAGAGGAGGGGAGACCCAGTACTTC	CASSPPLRGGETQYF
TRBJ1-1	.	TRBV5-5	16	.	TGTGCCAGCCTTCCCCTGGGCGGGGAGTATGGCACTGAAGCTTTCTTT	CASLPLGGEYGTEAFF
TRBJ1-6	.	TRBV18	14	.	TGTGCCAGCTCACCAGGGGGCACTAATTCACCCCTCCACTTT	CASSPGGTNSPLHF
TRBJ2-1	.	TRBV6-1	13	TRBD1	TGTGCCAGCAGTGAGACAGGGTGGAATGAGCAGTTCTTC	CASSETGWNEQFF
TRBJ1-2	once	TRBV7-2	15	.	TGTGCCAGCAGCTTAAAATTAGGCGGCCCGTGGGGCTACACCTTC	CASSLKLGGPWGYTF
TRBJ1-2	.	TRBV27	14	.	TGTGCCAGCAGACCATTACAGGAGACGTATGGCTACACCTTC	CASRPLQETYGYTF
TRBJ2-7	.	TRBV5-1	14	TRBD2	TGCGCCAGCAGCAAGGGACTAGATTTCGACGAGCAGTACTTC	CASSKGLDFDEQYF
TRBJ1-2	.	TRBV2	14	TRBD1	TGTGCCAGCAGAAGGACAGGGAGCGGCTATGGCTACACCTTC	CASRRTGSGYGYTF
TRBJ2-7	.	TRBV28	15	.	TGTGCCAGCAGTTCCCCCCGGTCGCGCTCCTACGAGCAGTACTTC	CASSSPRSRSYEQYF
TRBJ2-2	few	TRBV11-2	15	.	TGTGCCAGCAGCGAGGTGGTAGGGGGCACCGGGGAGCTGTTTTTT	CASSEVVGGTGELFF
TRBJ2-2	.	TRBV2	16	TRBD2	TGTGCCAGCAGCCATCGCGGGAGTCATAACACCGGGGAGCTGTTTTTT	CASSHRGSHNTGELFF
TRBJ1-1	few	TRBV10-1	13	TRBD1	TGCGCCAGCAGCCGACAGGGGATAACTGAAGCTTTCTTT	CASSRQGITEAFF
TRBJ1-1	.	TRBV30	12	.	TGTGCCTGGAGTGTGGTCAGCACTGAAGCTTTCTTT	CAWSVVSTEAFF
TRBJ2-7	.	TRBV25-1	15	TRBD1	TGTGCCAGCAGCCTAGGGGCAGGGGGTACCTACGAGCAGTACTTC	CASSLGAGGTYEQYF
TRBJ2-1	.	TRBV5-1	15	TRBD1	TGCGCCAGCGGCCTCCCGACAGGGATAGGCAATGAGCAGTTCTTC	CASGLPTGIGNEQFF
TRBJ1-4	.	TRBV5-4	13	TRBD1	TGTGCCAGCAGCTTGGGGGTCAGGGGGGAACTGTTTTTT	CASSLGVRGELFF
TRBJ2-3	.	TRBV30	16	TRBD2	TGTGCCTGGAGTGAGGGACTAGCGGGGGGGCGAGATACGCAGTATTTT	CAWSEGLAGGRDTQYF
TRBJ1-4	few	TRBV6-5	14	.	TGTGCCAGCAGTTACGGGGCTGGCATTGAAAAACTGTTTTTT	CASSYGAGIEKLFF
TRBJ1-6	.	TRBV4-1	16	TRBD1	TGCGCCAGCAGCCAACTTCCCGGGACAGGGGCTTCACCCCTCCACTTT	CASSQLPGTGASPLHF
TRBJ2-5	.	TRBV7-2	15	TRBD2	TGTGCCAGCAGCTTAAGACTAGCGCTACAAGAGACCCAGTACTTC	CASSLRLALQETQYF
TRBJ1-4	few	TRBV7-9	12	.	TGTGCCAGCAGCTTAATTCAAGACTTTCTGTTTTTT	CASSLIQDFLFF
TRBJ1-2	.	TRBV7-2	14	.	TGTGCCAGCAGCTTGACAGAGGCTAACTATGGCTACACCTTC	CASSLTEANYGYTF
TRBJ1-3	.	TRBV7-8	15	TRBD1	TGTGCCAGCAGCGTGGGGACAGGGAGTGGAAACACCATATATTTT	CASSVGTGSGNTIYF
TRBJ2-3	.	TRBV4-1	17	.	TGCGCCAGCAGCCAAGATACCGCAGGCAGACCCACAGATACGCAGTATTTT	CASSQDTAGRPTDTQYF
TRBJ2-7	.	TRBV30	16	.	TGTGCCTGTGACAGGAACTTAAACCCCTACCCCAACGAGCAGTACTTC	CACDRNLNPYPNEQYF